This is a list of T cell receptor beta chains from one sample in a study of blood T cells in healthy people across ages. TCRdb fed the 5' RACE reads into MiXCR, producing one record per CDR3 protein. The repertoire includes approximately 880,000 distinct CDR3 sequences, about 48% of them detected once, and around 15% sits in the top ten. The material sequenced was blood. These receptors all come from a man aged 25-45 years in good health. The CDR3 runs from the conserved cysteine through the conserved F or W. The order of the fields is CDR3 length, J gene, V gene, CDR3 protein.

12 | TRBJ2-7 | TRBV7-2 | CASSAEVGEQYF
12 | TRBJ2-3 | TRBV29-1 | CSVEVLADTQYF
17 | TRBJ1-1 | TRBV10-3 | CAISEPRGGMMNTEAFF
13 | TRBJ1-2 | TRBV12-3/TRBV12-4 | CASSLAGPYGYTF
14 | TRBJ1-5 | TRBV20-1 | CSARDNGGSQPQHF
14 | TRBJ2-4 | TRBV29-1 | CSVEAQGGGNIQYF
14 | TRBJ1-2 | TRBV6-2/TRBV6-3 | CASRSGTGNYGYTF
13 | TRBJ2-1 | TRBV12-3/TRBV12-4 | CASSFVQGSEQFF
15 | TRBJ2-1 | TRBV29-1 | CSGSNGLVLRDEQFF
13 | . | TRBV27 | CAGSPRDPYEQYF
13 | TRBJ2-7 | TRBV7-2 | CASRNRAFYEQYF